This entry lists 16 T cell receptor beta chains sequenced from one sample in a study of Graves' ophthalmopathy and Graves' hyperthyroidism. RNA transcripts were the template, and TCR beta CDR3 regions were amplified from them. Second-round multiplex PCR came after first-round RT-PCR with HTBI primers. Using its own MiXCR run on the multiplex PCR reads, TCRdb lists one record per CDR3 protein. The top ten hold approximately 7.7% of the sample, which has just over 600,000 distinct CDR3 sequences, 22% seen once. Source material: peripheral blood. These receptors were collected from a woman aged 18-35 years with stable Graves' hyperthyroidism. Some clones in this sample may be carry-over from other donors' samples.

This clonotype has a count of ten or more. This chain uses TRBV11-2 with TRBJ2-7; 12 nucleotides align to TRBD2. This CDR3 spans 16 amino acids. V was pared by 1 base and J by 5 bases, with 6 bases of the junction left unmatched. Germline V gene sequence: CDR1 SGHAT, CDR2 FQNNGV. The CDR3: CASSLGPSGRAHEQYF. DNA of the CDR3: TGTGCCAGCAGCTTAGGTCCTAGCGGGAGGGCCCACGAGCAGTACTTC.

A word on this clonotype: Here the CDR3 omits its conserved ending phenylalanine or tryptophan, so a read error is the likely source. The chain combines TRBV20-1 with TRBJ1-5; D unresolved. The CDR3 covers 14 residues. The V end lost 0 bases, the J end lost 4 bases, and 10 bases lay between the germline ends. In germline, CDR1 is DFQATT, CDR2 SNEGSKA (reference sequence). CDR3 nucleotide sequence: TGCAGTGCTAGAGATGAGCGTGAAAATCAGCCCCAGCATTAT. Residues: CSARDERENQPQHY.

This clonotype was seen at least ten times. The V call is TRBV9, the J call TRBJ2-7; 10 bases are shared with TRBD1. The length of the CDR3 is 15 residues. Unmatched junction bases numbered 5, after V lost 3 bases and J lost 2 bases. Per germline, CDR1 SGDLS and CDR2 YYNGEE. The CDR3 DNA is TGTGCCAGCAGCGCGGACAGGGGGACACCCTACGAGCAGTACTTC. This gives the protein CASSADRGTPYEQYF.

This clonotype was observed many times. The chain couples TRBV2 to TRBJ1-5; possible D gene TRBD1, 6 bases. This CDR3 contains 15 residues. Germline values: CDR1 SNHLY, CDR2 FYNNEI. Trimming removed 9 bases at V and 0 bases at J, with 15 bases between. The CDR3 region has the DNA TGTGCCAGTTCGGGGGGCGCCCTTAGCAATCAGCCCCAGCATTTT. Its protein product is CASSGGALSNQPQHF.

This clonotype appeared many times. J is TRBJ1-1 and V is TRBV12-3 or TRBV12-4, with D maybe TRBD1 (5 bases). The ends were cut back, 7 bases at V and 1 base at J, with 13 bases in the middle. The CDR3 is 14 amino acids. The CDR3 sequence is CASIKGGGNTEAFF. In DNA, the CDR3 is TGTGCCAGCATCAAAGGTGGGGGGAACACTGAAGCTTTCTTT.

This clonotype appeared a few times. The CDR3, as DNA: TGCAGCGTTGGTGGAGACTACGAGCAGTACTTC. Translation: CSVGGDYEQYF. The chain is built from TRBV29-1 and TRBJ2-7; D is ambiguous. The germline gives CDR1 SQVTM, CDR2 ANQGSEA. The length of the CDR3 is 11 residues. V lost 4 bases, J lost 3 bases, and 7 bases lay in between.

This clonotype has more than one count but fewer than ten. At one of its ends the junction is not consistent with the germline gene, which may arise from a read error. The chain recombines TRBV28 with TRBJ2-4, with a weak D call TRBD2 (6 bases). The CDR3 spans 12 residues. Looked up from germline, CDR1 is MDHEN and CDR2 is SYDVKM. The CDR3 coding sequence is TGTGCCAGCAGCCTGGCGGGGTACATTAAGTACTTC. It translates to CASSLAGYIKYF.

This chain joins TRBV30 and TRBJ1-2; 8 nucleotides match TRBD1. Germline V CDR1 and CDR2: GTSNPN, SVGIG (reference sequence). The length of the CDR3 is 15 residues. V was clipped by 4 bases and J by 0 bases; unmatched bases: 7. CDR3 in amino acids: CAWTAQGATNYGYTF. The CDR3 bases are TGTGCCTGGACGGCCCAGGGGGCTACTAACTATGGCTACACCTTC.

This clonotype was counted at least ten times. The chain employs TRBV6-1 and TRBJ1-1; D might be TRBD1 (6 bases). From germline, CDR1 is MNHNS and CDR2 SASEGT. V was cut by 6 bases and J by 4 bases, with 18 bases left in between. The CDR3 extends over 15 amino acids. In DNA, the CDR3 is TGTGCCAGCAGAGTAGACAGGTCTTGGGGCACTGAAGCTTTCTTT. This gives the protein CASRVDRSWGTEAFF.

Here the CDR3 reads CASSEKEERPQHF. The DNA for the CDR3 is TGTGCCAGCAGTGAAAAGGAAGAGAGACCCCAGCATTTT. V gene TRBV6-1 combines with J gene TRBJ1-5; no firm D call. The CDR3 consists of 13 residues. Trimming removed 2 bases from V and 10 bases from J, with 12 bases in between. The germline V gene encodes CDR1 MNHNS and CDR2 SASEGT.

This clonotype was counted many times. The chain employs TRBV19 and TRBJ1-3, with a possible D match to TRBD1 (6 bases). The CDR3 length is 15 residues. CDR1 is LNHDA, CDR2 SQIVND, per germline (reference sequence). V was pared by 5 bases and J by 4 bases, with 15 bases between. The CDR3 DNA reads TGTGCCAGTAGTTTAAGAAGACAGGTCGGAAACACCATATATTTT. This codes for CASSLRRQVGNTIYF.

The genes are TRBV24-1 and TRBJ1-5, with 8 bases identical to TRBD1. V lost 2 bases and J lost 4; bases outside the gene matches: 9. Germline CDR1 and CDR2: KGHDR and SFDVKD. The CDR3 contains 17 residues. The CDR3 region has the DNA TGTGCCACCAGTGATTCCCGGACAGGGTTATGGAATCAGCCCCAGCATTTT. Translation gives CATSDSRTGLWNQPQHF.

The chain is built from TRBV12-3 or TRBV12-4 and TRBJ2-7, with TRBD2 matching over 14 bases. Unmatched junction bases numbered 5, after V lost 6 bases and J lost 4 bases. CDR3 length: 15 residues. The CDR3 nucleotides are TGTGCCAGCAGGGTCGGGACTAGCGGGAGTTACGAGCAGTACTTC. Translated: CASRVGTSGSYEQYF.

This clonotype came up many times. In nucleotides, the CDR3 is TGTGCCAGTAACCTGGGACAGGGGAGAGGAGAGACCCAGTACTTC. Translation: CASNLGQGRGETQYF. The V call is TRBV19, the J call TRBJ2-5, with 10 bases that match TRBD1. From germline, CDR1 is LNHDA and CDR2 SQIVND (reference sequence). The CDR3 contains 15 residues. V lost 7 bases to trimming and J lost 4 bases; unmatched junction nucleotides: 9.

This clonotype was recorded once. V gene TRBV6-2 or TRBV6-3 combines with J gene TRBJ2-2, with unresolved D. The CDR3 is 18 residues long. Germline lookup yields CDR1 MNHEY and CDR2 SVGEGT. The V gene lost 2 bases and the J gene lost 1 base, with 17 bases spanning the gap. CDR3 coding DNA: TGTGCCAGCAGTTACACGCTGGGCTTTGGTTTGAACACCGGGGAGCTGTTTTTT. Protein product: CASSYTLGFGLNTGELFF.

CDR3 amino acids: CASSEARGRTEAFF. Here the CDR3 DNA reads TGTGCCAGCAGTGAAGCACGGGGGAGGACTGAAGCTTTCTTT. V usage is TRBV6-1 and J usage is TRBJ1-1; possible D gene TRBD1, 5 bases. Trimming left V 0 bases short and J 5 bases short, with 10 bases between. From germline, CDR1 is MNHNS and CDR2 SASEGT. This CDR3 spans 14 amino acids.